The 19 T cell receptor beta chains reported below all come from one sample, sequenced in a study of blood T cell repertoires in COVID-19. Profiled with immunoSEQ multiplex PCR; TCRdb holds only in-frame clones, not every one. The sample consists of some 330,000 clones, about 90% of them appearing once. Sequencing was carried out using PBMCs or T cells enriched from blood (not recorded which). All receptors come from a man aged 25-40 years who had recovered from COVID-19.

Here the CDR3 reads CASSLGQGSSSTDTQYF. DNA of the CDR3: TGCGCCAGCAGCTTAGGACAGGGGTCCTCTAGCACAGATACGCAGTATTTT. This rearrangement joins TRBV5-1 to TRBJ2-3; 9 nucleotides agree with TRBD1. The trim removed 2 bases at V and 0 bases at J, leaving 7 bases unmatched. CDR1 SGHRS and CDR2 YFSETQ come from the germline V gene. The CDR3 has 17 residues.

The CDR3 protein is CASRPGQKFSYNSPLHF. For the CDR3, the DNA is TGTGCCAGCAGGCCGGGACAGAAGTTCTCCTATAATTCACCCCTCCACTTT. This sequence joins TRBV19 and TRBJ1-6; 7 bases are a match to TRBD1. CDR1 and CDR2 from the germline V gene are LNHDA and SQIVND (reference sequence). J was trimmed by 0 bases and V by 9 bases; bases with no gene match: 11. This CDR3 contains 17 residues.

The chain carries TRBV6-1 and TRBJ2-2; D might be TRBD1 (6 bases). Trimming pared 6 bases from V and 9 bases from J, leaving 14 bases between. The CDR3 has 13 residues. Germline CDR1 reads MNHNS; CDR2 reads SASEGT. The CDR3 DNA follows: TGTGCCAGCAGAGGGGGAAACCTCCGGGAGCTGTTTTTT. Protein product: CASRGGNLRELFF.

The genes are TRBV24-1 and TRBJ2-5; possible D gene TRBD1, 5 bases. The CDR3 sequence is 17 residues long. CDR1 KGHDR and CDR2 SFDVKD come from the germline V gene. V was clipped by 3 bases and J by 5 bases, with 21 bases between them. The chain's CDR3 is CATSDRHRFGLSETQYF. The CDR3 DNA is TGTGCCACCAGTGATCGTCACAGGTTTGGTTTGTCGGAGACCCAGTACTTC.

The CDR3 reads CASSPRVTGELFF. CDR3 bases: TGTGCCAGCTCACCAAGAGTTACCGGGGAGCTGTTTTTT. The V gene is TRBV18, the J gene TRBJ2-2; no definite D call. Trimming cost V 2 bases and J 5 bases, with 6 bases left between them. The germline V gene has CDR1 KGHSH and CDR2 LQKENI. The CDR3 sequence is 13 residues long.

The chain carries TRBV19 and TRBJ1-2, with D uncertain. Germline V gene lookup returns CDR1 LNHDA and CDR2 SQIVND (reference sequence). V lost 5 bases to trimming and J lost 5 bases, with 9 bases between them. CDR3 length: 12 amino acids. The DNA for the CDR3 is TGTGCCAGTAGTTACCGGGGATATGGCTACACCTTC. This gives the protein CASSYRGYGYTF.

The chain links TRBV19 to TRBJ1-1; no definite D call. This CDR3 has 16 residues. CDR1 is LNHDA, CDR2 SQIVND, per germline (reference sequence). Deletions cut 6 bases from V and 1 base from J, with 18 bases between. The CDR3 sequence is CASSPRSTSRNTEAFF. The CDR3 DNA sequence: TGTGCCAGTAGCCCTCGGTCAACTTCACGGAACACTGAAGCTTTCTTT.

This clone was seen only once. This chain joins TRBV2 and TRBJ2-3; the D gene is possibly TRBD1 (5 bases). The CDR3 loop spans 15 amino acids. The germline V gene has CDR1 SNHLY and CDR2 FYNNEI. Trimming left V 2 bases short and J 5 bases short, with 14 bases between. The chain's CDR3 is CASSETQGLKDTQYF. The CDR3 bases are TGTGCCAGCAGTGAAACCCAGGGTTTAAAAGATACGCAGTATTTT.

The chain combines TRBV19 with TRBJ1-5; 8 bases align to TRBD1. The CDR3 extends over 16 amino acids. Germline assignment: CDR1 LNHDA and CDR2 SQIVND (reference sequence). V shed 5 bases and J 4 bases; nucleotides not matched to a gene: 10. The CDR3 here is CASSPGQGRGNQPQHF. The DNA of the CDR3 is TGTGCCAGTAGTCCCGGACAGGGACGTGGTAATCAGCCCCAGCATTTT.

The gene calls are TRBV24-1 and TRBJ1-1; D may be TRBD1 (5 bases). The germline CDR1 and CDR2 sequences are KGHDR and SFDVKD. CDR3 length equals 13 residues. V lost 10 bases and J lost 5, with 16 bases in between. The CDR3 region has the DNA TGTGCCACTTCCGAAGGGGCTGGGACTGAAGCTTTCTTT. Translated: CATSEGAGTEAFF.

This chain links TRBV7-8 with TRBJ2-3, with 7 bases fitting TRBD2. Germline V gene data show CDR1 as SGHVS and CDR2 as FQNEAQ. There are 14 residues in the CDR3. J was trimmed by 9 bases and V by 4 bases; bases with no gene match: 10. CDR3: CASSSQRFGGTQYF. In nucleotides, the CDR3 is TGTGCCAGCAGCTCCCAGCGGTTCGGGGGGACGCAGTATTTT.

This chain joins TRBV5-6 and TRBJ2-5, with 9 bases fitting TRBD1. CDR3 length: 15 amino acids. V lost 4 bases and J lost 2; bases outside the gene matches: 6. Germline CDR1 SGHDT, CDR2 YYEEEE. The DNA of the CDR3 is TGTGCCAGCAGCGAACTGGGACAGGGTCAAGAGACCCAGTACTTC. It codes for CASSELGQGQETQYF.

The chain has TRBV30 and TRBJ1-6; D is perhaps TRBD1 (6 bases). This CDR3 has 13 residues. Between the trimmed V and J ends, which lost 2 bases and 6 bases, there was a span of 8 bases. Germline CDR1 and CDR2: GTSNPN and SVGIG (reference sequence). The CDR3 loop is CAWSKGGNSPLHF. As DNA, the CDR3 is TGTGCCTGGAGTAAAGGGGGTAATTCACCCCTCCACTTT.

The rearrangement joins TRBV19 to TRBJ2-5; 15 bases agree with TRBD2. The junction had 9 bases not matched to a gene; V was cut back by 3 bases and J by 1 base. The CDR3 is 19 amino acids. Per the germline V gene, CDR1 is LNHDA and CDR2 is SQIVND (reference sequence). The CDR3 nucleotides are TGTGCCAGTAGTATTACAAAGGGACTAGCGGGGGGTCGCCAAGAGACCCAGTACTTC. Its translation is CASSITKGLAGGRQETQYF.

This clone showed up just once. At the DNA level, this CDR3 is encoded by other sequences in the same sample as well. V is TRBV5-1 and J is TRBJ1-4, with D unresolved. The CDR3 is made up of 14 amino acids. V was trimmed by 0 bases and J by 0 bases, leaving 3 bases between them. The germline CDR1 and CDR2 sequences are SGHRS and YFSETQ. CDR3 amino acids: CASSLGATNEKLFF. For the CDR3, the DNA is TGCGCCAGCAGCTTGGGAGCAACTAATGAAAAACTGTTTTTT.

This clone has more than one count but fewer than ten. The J gene is TRBJ2-7, the V gene TRBV12-3 or TRBV12-4, with D perhaps matching TRBD2 (5 bases). The CDR3 has 12 amino acids. V was clipped by 6 bases and J by 6 bases, with 12 bases between them. The CDR3 DNA sequence: TGTGCCAGCAGCTGGGAGCTAGGCGAGCAGTACTTC. Protein product: CASSWELGEQYF.

The V and J genes are TRBV15 and TRBJ2-3, with 7 bases identical to TRBD2. The V and J ends lost 8 bases and 0 bases, in that order; junction bases with no gene match: 2. CDR1 is LNHNV, CDR2 YYDKDF, per germline (reference sequence). CDR3 length equals 13 residues. The CDR3 sequence is CATRGVSTDTQYF. The DNA for the CDR3 is TGTGCCACCCGGGGGGTGAGCACAGATACGCAGTATTTT.

The chain joins TRBV11-3 to TRBJ2-5; 11 nucleotides match TRBD1. Unmatched junction bases numbered 7, after V lost 5 bases and J lost 5 bases. Germline V gene lookup returns CDR1 SGHNT and CDR2 YENEEA. CDR3 size: 15 residues. The CDR3 protein is CASSQGQGAGETQYF. CDR3 bases: TGTGCCAGCAGCCAAGGACAGGGGGCTGGGGAGACCCAGTACTTC.

The chain is built from TRBV18 and TRBJ1-6, with TRBD1 as a possible D gene (5 bases). This CDR3 is built from 19 residues. The V end lost 0 bases, the J end lost 0 bases, and 15 bases lay between the germline ends. Germline V gene data show CDR1 as KGHSH and CDR2 as LQKENI. DNA for the CDR3: TGTGCCAGCTCACCACCGGGGGGGGTTCCCGGCTCCTATAATTCACCCCTCCACTTT. Protein product: CASSPPGGVPGSYNSPLHF.